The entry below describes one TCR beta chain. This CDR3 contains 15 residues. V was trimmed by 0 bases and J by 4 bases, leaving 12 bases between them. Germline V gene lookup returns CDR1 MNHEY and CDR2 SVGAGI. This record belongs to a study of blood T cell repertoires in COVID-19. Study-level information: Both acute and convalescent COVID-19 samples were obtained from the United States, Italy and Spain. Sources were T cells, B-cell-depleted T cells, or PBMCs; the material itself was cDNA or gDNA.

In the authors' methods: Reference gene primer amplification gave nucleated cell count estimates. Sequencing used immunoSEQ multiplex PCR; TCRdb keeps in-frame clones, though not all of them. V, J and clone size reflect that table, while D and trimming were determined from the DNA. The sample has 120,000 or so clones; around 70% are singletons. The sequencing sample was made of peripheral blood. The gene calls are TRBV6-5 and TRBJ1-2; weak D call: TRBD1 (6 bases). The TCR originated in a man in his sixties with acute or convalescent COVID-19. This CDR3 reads CASSYSTWGPYGYTF. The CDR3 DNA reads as TGTGCCAGCAGTTACTCGACCTGGGGGCCCTATGGCTACACCTTC.